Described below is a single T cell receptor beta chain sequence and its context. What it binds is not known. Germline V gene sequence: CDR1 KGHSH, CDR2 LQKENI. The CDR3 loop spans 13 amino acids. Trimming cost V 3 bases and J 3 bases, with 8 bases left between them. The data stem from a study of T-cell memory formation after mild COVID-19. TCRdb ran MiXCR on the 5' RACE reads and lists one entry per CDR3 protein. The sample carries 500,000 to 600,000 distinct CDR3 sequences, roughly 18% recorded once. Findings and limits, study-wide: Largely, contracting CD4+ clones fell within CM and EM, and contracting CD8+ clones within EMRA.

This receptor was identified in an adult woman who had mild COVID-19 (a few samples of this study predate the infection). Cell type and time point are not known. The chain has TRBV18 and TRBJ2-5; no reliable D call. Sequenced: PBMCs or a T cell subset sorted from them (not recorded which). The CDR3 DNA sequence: TGTGCCAGCTCACCCCAACAAGAAGAGACCCAGTACTTC. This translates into CASSPQQEETQYF.